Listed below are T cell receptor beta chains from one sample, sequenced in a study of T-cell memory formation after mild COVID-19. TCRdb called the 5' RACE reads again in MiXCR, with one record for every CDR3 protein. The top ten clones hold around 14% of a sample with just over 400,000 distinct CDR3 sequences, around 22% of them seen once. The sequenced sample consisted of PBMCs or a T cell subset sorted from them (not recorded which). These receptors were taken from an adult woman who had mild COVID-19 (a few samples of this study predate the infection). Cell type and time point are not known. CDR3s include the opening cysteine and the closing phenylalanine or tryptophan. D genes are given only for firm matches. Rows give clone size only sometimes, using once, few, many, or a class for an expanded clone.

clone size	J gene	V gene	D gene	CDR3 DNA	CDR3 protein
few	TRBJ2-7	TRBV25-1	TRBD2	TGTGCCAGCAGTGAGACCAGCGGGATGAGCTACGAGCAGTACTTC	CASSETSGMSYEQYF
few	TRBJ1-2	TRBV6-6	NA	TGTGCCAGCTCCGGCACCAACTATGGCTACACCTTC	CASSGTNYGYTF
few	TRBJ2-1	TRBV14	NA	TGTGCCAGCAGCCCGGGCCGGGTGGAACAGTTCTTC	CASSPGRVEQFF
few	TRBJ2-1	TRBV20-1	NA	TGCAGTGCTGGTAATGAGCAGTTCTTC	CSAGNEQFF
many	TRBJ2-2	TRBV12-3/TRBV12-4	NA	TGTGCCAGCAGTTTTTTTGACACCGGGGAGCTGTTTTTT	CASSFFDTGELFF
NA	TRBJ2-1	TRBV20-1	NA	TGCAGTGCTAGAGGACTAGTAACCTCTCGTGAGCAGTTCTTC	CSARGLVTSREQFF
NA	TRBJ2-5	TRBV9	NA	TGTGCCAGCAGCTTACCGGGCCGAGGGACCCAGTACTTC	CASSLPGRGTQYF
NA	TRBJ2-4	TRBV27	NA	TGTGCCAGCAGTGCCGGGTATGACACGGGGGCAACCAAAAACATTCAGTACTTC	CASSAGYDTGATKNIQYF
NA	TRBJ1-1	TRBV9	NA	TGTGCCAGCAGCGTAGGGTCAGGGAACACTGAAGCTTTCTTT	CASSVGSGNTEAFF
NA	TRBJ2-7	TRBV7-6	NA	TGTGCCAGCAGCTTTGTACGGGGAGTAGACGAGCAGTACTTC	CASSFVRGVDEQYF
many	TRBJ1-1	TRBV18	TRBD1	TGTGCCAGCTCACCTGCAGGGGGCCCTGAAGCTTTCTTT	CASSPAGGPEAFF
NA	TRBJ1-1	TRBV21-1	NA	TGTGCCAGCAGAACAATCCCCGGGACAGATAACACTGAAGCTTTCTTT	CASRTIPGTDNTEAFF
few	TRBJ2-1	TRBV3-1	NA	TGTGCCAGCAGCCAACCTGGGCTGAACAATGAGCAGTTCTTC	CASSQPGLNNEQFF
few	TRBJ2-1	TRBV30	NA	TGTGCCTGGAGTGCCCCCCGTCCGACAGTCTACAATGAGCAGTTCTTC	CAWSAPRPTVYNEQFF
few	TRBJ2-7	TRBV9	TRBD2	TGTGCCAGCAGCTCACAGATTACCGGGACTAGGGACGAGCAGTACTTC	CASSSQITGTRDEQYF
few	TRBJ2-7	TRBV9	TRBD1	TGTGCCAGCAGCCCCTCGACAGGGTTTTCCCTCGAGCAGTACTTC	CASSPSTGFSLEQYF
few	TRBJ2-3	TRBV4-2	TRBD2	TGTGCCAGCAGACGTACGGGGGGGGGCTTTGATACGCAGTATTTT	CASRRTGGGFDTQYF
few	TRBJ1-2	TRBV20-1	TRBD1	TGCAGTGCTGGGGACAGGGGCGGCTATGGCTACACCTTC	CSAGDRGGYGYTF
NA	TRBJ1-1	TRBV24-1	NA	TGTGCCACCAGTGACCACACCGGGGAAGCTTTCTTT	CATSDHTGEAFF
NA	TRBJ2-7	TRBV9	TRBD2	TGTGCCAGCAGCGCCCAGTTTTTGGGCGGGAGGAGGGAGCAGTACTTC	CASSAQFLGGRREQYF
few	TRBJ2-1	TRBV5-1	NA	TGCGCCAGCAGCTTGGCCCTCGGACGATACTACAATGAGCAGTTCTTC	CASSLALGRYYNEQFF
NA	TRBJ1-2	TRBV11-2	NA	TGTGCCAGCAGCTTGGCAGACTCCTATGGCTACACCTTC	CASSLADSYGYTF
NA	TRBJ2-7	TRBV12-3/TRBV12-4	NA	TGTGCCAGCAGTTTTGGCGACAGCACCTACGAGCAGTACTTC	CASSFGDSTYEQYF
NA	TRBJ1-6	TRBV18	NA	TGTGCCAGCTCACCTCCGGTGGATTCACCCCTCCACTTT	CASSPPVDSPLHF
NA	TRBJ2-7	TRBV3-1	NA	TGTGCCAGCAGGGGCCTTCCGGGTCGGGGGAAATACGAGCAGTACTTC	CASRGLPGRGKYEQYF
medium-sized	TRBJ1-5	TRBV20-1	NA	TGCAGTGCTAGGTCCAGGGGAGTTTATAGCAATCAGCCCCAGCATTTT	CSARSRGVYSNQPQHF
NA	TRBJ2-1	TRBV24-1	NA	TGTGCCACCAGCACCAACTACAGGGATGAGCAGTTCTTC	CATSTNYRDEQFF
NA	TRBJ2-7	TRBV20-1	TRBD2	TGCAGTACTGGACTAGCGGACACCTACGAGCAGTACTTC	CSTGLADTYEQYF
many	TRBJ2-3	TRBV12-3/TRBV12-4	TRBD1	TGTGCCAGCAGCCTCGGGACAGGGAGGCTGATCACAGATACGCAGTATTTT	CASSLGTGRLITDTQYF
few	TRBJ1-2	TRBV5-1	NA	TGCGCCAGCAGCTTGGGTCGGGACGCGGGTGGCTACACCTTC	CASSLGRDAGGYTF
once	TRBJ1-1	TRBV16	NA	TGTGCCAGCAGCCCTCGACAGGAGAACACTGAAGCTTTCTTT	CASSPRQENTEAFF
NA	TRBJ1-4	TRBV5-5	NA	TGTGCCAGCAGCATGCAAGGACAGTTAACTAATGAAAAACTGTTTTTT	CASSMQGQLTNEKLFF
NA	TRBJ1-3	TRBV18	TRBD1	TGTGCCAGCTCACCAAGGACAGGGACGAGGAACACCATATATTTT	CASSPRTGTRNTIYF
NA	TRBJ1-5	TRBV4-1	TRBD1	TGCGCCAGCAGCCTCGAGGGACAGGGGGGCAATCAGCCCCAGCATTTT	CASSLEGQGGNQPQHF
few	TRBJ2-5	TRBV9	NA	TGTGCCAGCAGCGCTACCGCCGGGGAGACCCAGTACTTC	CASSATAGETQYF
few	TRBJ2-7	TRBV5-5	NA	TGTGCCAGCAGCTTGGCCCGGACAAACTACGAGCAGTACTTC	CASSLARTNYEQYF
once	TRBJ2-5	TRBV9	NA	TGTGCCAGCAGCCATTACAGGGAATCCCACGAGACCCAGTACTTC	CASSHYRESHETQYF
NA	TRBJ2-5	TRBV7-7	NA	TGTGCTAGCAGCTTAGGCGACGAGACCCAGTACTTC	CASSLGDETQYF
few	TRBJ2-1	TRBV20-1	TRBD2	TGCAGTGCTAGCGATAGCGGGGGCTATGAGCAGTTCTTC	CSASDSGGYEQFF
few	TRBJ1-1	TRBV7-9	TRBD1	TGTGCCAGCAGCTTAGACCGGACAGGGGGTACTGAAGCTTTCTTT	CASSLDRTGGTEAFF
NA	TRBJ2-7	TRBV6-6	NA	TGTGCCAGCAGTTATGCCAAATCCGAGCAGTACTTC	CASSYAKSEQYF
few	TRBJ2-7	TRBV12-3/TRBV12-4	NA	TGTGCCAGCCGTAAAGGGACAACCTACGAGCAGTACTTC	CASRKGTTYEQYF
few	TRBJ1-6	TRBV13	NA	TGTGCCAGCAGCTTATTTGGGGCGCTGGGTAATTCACCCCTCCACTTT	CASSLFGALGNSPLHF
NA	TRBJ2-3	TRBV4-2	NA	TGTGCCAGCAGCCAAGGTCCAGGAGATACGCAGTATTTT	CASSQGPGDTQYF
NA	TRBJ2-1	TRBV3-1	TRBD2	TGTGCCAGCAGCCAACAGACTAGCGGGGGGGCCAATGAGCAGTTCTTC	CASSQQTSGGANEQFF
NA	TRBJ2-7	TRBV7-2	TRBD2	TGTGCCAGCAGCTTCCTAGCGGGAGGGCCAGGCAACGAGCAGTACTTC	CASSFLAGGPGNEQYF
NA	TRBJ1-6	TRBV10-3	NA	TGTGCCATCAGTGAGGGCGGATTCAATTCACCCCTCCACTTT	CAISEGGFNSPLHF
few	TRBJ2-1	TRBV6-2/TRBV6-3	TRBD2	TGTGCCAGCAGTTACTCCCGGGAGGGGGGTTTCGATGAGCAGTTCTTC	CASSYSREGGFDEQFF
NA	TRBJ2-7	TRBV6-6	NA	TGTGCCAGCAGTTACTCCGGGGACGAGCAGTACTTC	CASSYSGDEQYF
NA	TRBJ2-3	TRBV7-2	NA	TGTGCCAGCAGCCTAGCCCCCACTGTCACAGATACGCAGTATTTT	CASSLAPTVTDTQYF
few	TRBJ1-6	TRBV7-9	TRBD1	TGTGCCAGCAGCTTAGCGAGGGGGCTTTTGCAGGGCCCCTCACCCCTCCACTTT	CASSLARGLLQGPSPLHF
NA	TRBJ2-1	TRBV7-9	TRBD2	TGTGCCAGCAGCTTAGCTGCGGGAGTCAATGAGCAGTTCTTC	CASSLAAGVNEQFF
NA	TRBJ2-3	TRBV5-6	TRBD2	TGTGCCAGCAGCCCCCCGGGACTAGCGGGAGGGCCAGATACGCAGTATTTT	CASSPPGLAGGPDTQYF
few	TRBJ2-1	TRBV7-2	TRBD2	TGTGCCAGCAGCTCTCAGCGGGGGGGCACTGAGCAGTTCTTC	CASSSQRGGTEQFF
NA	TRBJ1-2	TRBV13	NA	TGTGCCAGCAGCTTAGGACAGTATAACTATGGCTACACCTTC	CASSLGQYNYGYTF
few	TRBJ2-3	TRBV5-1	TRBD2	TGCGCCAGCTTTGCTCGGGGGGACCGCACAGATACGCAGTATTTT	CASFARGDRTDTQYF
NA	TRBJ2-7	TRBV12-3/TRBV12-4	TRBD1	TGTGCCAGCAGGAAAGACAGGGTCACAGGCGAGCAGTACTTC	CASRKDRVTGEQYF
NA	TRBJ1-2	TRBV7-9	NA	TGTGCCAGCAGCTTAGAGGCGGGGCCGGCCTACACCTTC	CASSLEAGPAYTF
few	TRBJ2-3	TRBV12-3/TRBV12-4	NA	TGTGCCAGCGGTCCCGGCATTAGCACAGATACGCAGTATTTT	CASGPGISTDTQYF